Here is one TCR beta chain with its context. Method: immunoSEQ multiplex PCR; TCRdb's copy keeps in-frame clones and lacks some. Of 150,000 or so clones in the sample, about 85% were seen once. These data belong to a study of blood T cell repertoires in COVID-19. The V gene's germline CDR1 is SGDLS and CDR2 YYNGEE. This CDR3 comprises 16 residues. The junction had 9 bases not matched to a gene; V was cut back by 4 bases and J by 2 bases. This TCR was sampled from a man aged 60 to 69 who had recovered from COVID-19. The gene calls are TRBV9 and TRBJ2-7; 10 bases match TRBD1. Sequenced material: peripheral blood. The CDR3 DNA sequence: TGTGCCAGCAGCTTAGGGTGGGACAGGGGTCCCTACGAGCAGTACTTC. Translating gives CASSLGWDRGPYEQYF. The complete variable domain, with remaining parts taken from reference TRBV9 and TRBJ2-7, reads DSGVTQTPKHLITATGQRVTLRCSPRSGDLSVYWYQQSLDQGLQFLIQYYNGEERAKGNILERFSAQQFPDLHSELNLSSLELGDSALYFCASSLGWDRGPYEQYFGPGTRLTVT.